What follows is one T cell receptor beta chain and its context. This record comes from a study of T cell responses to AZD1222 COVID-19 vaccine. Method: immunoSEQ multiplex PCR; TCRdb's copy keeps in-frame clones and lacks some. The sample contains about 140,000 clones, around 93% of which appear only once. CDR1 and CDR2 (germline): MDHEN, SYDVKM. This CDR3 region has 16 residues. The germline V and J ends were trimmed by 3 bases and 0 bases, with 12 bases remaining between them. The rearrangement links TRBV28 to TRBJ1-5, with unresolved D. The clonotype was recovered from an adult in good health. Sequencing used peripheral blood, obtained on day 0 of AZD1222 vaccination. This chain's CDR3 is CASSLEKKYSNQPQHF. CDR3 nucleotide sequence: TGTGCCAGCAGTTTGGAAAAGAAATATAGCAATCAGCCCCAGCATTTT.